The clone carrying this T cell receptor (beta chain) has just a few counts. Antigen unknown. The data belong to a study of regulatory T cells in long-lasting Graves disease. The sample's time point: newly diagnosed GD, antithyroid drugs for less than 3 months. Isolated PBMC RNA provided the starting material for the TCR library. TCR beta libraries were built with iRepertoire HTBI primers and Arm-PCR of CDR3 regions. TCRdb re-derived calls from the multiplex PCR reads in MiXCR, one entry per CDR3 protein. This sample has about 350,000 distinct CDR3 sequences, with 15% to 20% found just once. Notes on the study in general: A greater number of public clonotypes (approximately 2,500) was shared by persistent patients than by new patients (about 990). Newly diagnosed Graves' patients exceeded persistent ones in TCR diversity.

The CDR3 runs 17 residues. Trimming cost V 1 base and J 1 base; bases outside gene matches: 9. CDR1 and CDR2 from the germline V gene are SGDLS and YYNGEE. This sample also appeared in a second study, on T cells in Graves' hyperthyroidism and ophthalmopathy.

The chain recombines TRBV9 with TRBJ2-3, with 7 bases identical to TRBD2. The source of this sequence is a woman younger than 30 with Graves disease. Sequences were derived from peripheral blood mononuclear cells (PBMCs), sampled at new diagnosis, from a patient treated with antithyroid drugs. The CDR3 reads CASSVSGGGGGTDTQYF. DNA for the CDR3: TGTGCCAGCAGCGTATCTGGTGGGGGGGGAGGCACAGATACGCAGTATTTT. Complete variable domain (other parts from reference TRBV9 and TRBJ2-3): DSGVTQTPKHLITATGQRVTLRCSPRSGDLSVYWYQQSLDQGLQFLIQYYNGEERAKGNILERFSAQQFPDLHSELNLSSLELGDSALYFCASSVSGGGGGTDTQYFGPGTRLTVL.